One sample yielded the 22 T cell receptor beta chains listed below, sequenced in a study of neurological immune-mediated disorders. TCRdb analysed the 5' RACE reads with MiXCR anew, one entry per CDR3 protein. Among roughly 75,000 distinct CDR3 sequences listed, 2% to 3% were seen once. Source material: PBMCs. Source of these receptors: a woman in her 30s with multiple sclerosis.

This clonotype was found many times. CDR3 coding DNA: TGTGCCAGCAGCCAAGCCGGGACTAGCGGGAGGAGCTCCTACAATGAGCAGTTCTTC. It specifies CASSQAGTSGRSSYNEQFF. The J gene is TRBJ2-1, the V gene TRBV7-2; 15 nucleotides agree with TRBD2. The germline CDR1 and CDR2 sequences are SGHTA and FQGNSA. The V gene end was trimmed by 5 bases and the J gene end by 0 bases; junction bases not matched to a gene: 8. The CDR3 runs 19 residues.

This clonotype was counted many times. The chain recombines TRBV7-8 with TRBJ2-1; D call uncertain. Trimming took 1 base from V and 6 from J, leaving 4 bases between them. The CDR3 has 12 amino acids. Germline V gives CDR1 SGHVS, CDR2 FQNEAQ. In DNA form, the CDR3 reads TGTGCCAGCAGCTTAGTCGTCAATGAGCAGTTCTTC. Amino acids: CASSLVVNEQFF.

This clonotype was seen at least ten times. J is TRBJ1-5 and V is TRBV7-9; 10 positions agree with TRBD1. The germline V gene encodes CDR1 SEHNR and CDR2 FQNEAQ (reference sequence). Losses at the gene ends were 4 bases for V and 6 bases for J; bases not matched to a gene: 3. This CDR3 region has 14 residues. The chain's CDR3 is CASSSGTGVQPQHF. CDR3 DNA sequence: TGTGCCAGCAGCTCCGGGACAGGGGTTCAGCCCCAGCATTTT.

Concerning this clonotype: A much larger clone differs by one base, so this may be a read error. Since the CDR3 does not end with the conserved phenylalanine or tryptophan, this likely comes from a read error. V gene TRBV24-1 combines with J gene TRBJ2-1; tentative D call: TRBD2 (5 bases). CDR1 is KGHDR and CDR2 is SFDVKD in the germline V gene. Trimming stripped 1 base from V and 8 bases from J, with 8 bases between. The CDR3 is made up of 13 amino acids. DNA of the CDR3: TGTGCCACCAGTGATTTTAACGGGGATGAGCAGTTCATC. This encodes CATSDFNGDEQFI.

This clonotype was found many times. The chain links TRBV12-3 or TRBV12-4 to TRBJ2-2; no definite D call. V was trimmed by 3 bases and J by 6 bases, leaving 5 bases between them. The CDR3 has 12 residues. CDR3 protein: CASSFWPGELFF. The DNA of the CDR3 is TGTGCCAGCAGTTTCTGGCCCGGGGAGCTGTTTTTT.

This clonotype was seen repeatedly, ten times or more. The V call is TRBV25-1, the J call TRBJ2-3; no clear D. The germline V and J ends were trimmed by 3 bases and 7 bases, with 11 bases remaining between them. This CDR3 comprises 13 residues. Germline assignment: CDR1 MGHDK and CDR2 SYGVNS. CDR3 bases: TGTGCCAGCAGTGAGCGTTCGGGTTATACGCAGTATTTT. Translation gives CASSERSGYTQYF.

This clonotype was seen repeatedly, ten times or more. V gene TRBV29-1 combines with J gene TRBJ2-3, with 10 bases matching TRBD2. The germline CDR1 and CDR2 sequences are SQVTM and ANQGSEA. V gave up 0 bases and J gave up 8 bases; unmatched junction bases: 14. This CDR3 region has 17 residues. The CDR3 is CSVEDPFGLAGDGTQYF. The CDR3 DNA reads TGCAGCGTTGAAGATCCTTTTGGGCTAGCGGGAGACGGTACGCAGTATTTT.

The table lists this clonotype with many counts. The rearrangement uses TRBV20-1 and TRBJ1-2; the D gene is possibly TRBD1 (6 bases). The CDR3 sequence is 17 residues long. Germline V CDR1 and CDR2: DFQATT, SNEGSKA (reference sequence). V was cut by 1 base and J by 4 bases, with 22 bases left in between. The DNA for the CDR3 is TGCAGTGCTAGAGCCACGACCTCGCGGGAAGGGGGCTATGGCTACACCTTC. Translating gives CSARATTSREGGYGYTF.

This clonotype was detected ten times or more. The gene calls are TRBV14 and TRBJ2-7; D is unresolved. Looked up from germline, CDR1 is SGHDN and CDR2 is FVKESK. The CDR3 length is 13 residues. Deletions cut 6 bases from V and 6 bases from J, with 15 bases between. The CDR3 spells CASSHTYRSEQYF. CDR3 DNA: TGTGCCAGCAGTCATACTTACCGCAGCGAGCAGTACTTC. Drawing the rest from reference TRBV14 and TRBJ2-7, the complete variable domain is EAGVTQFPSHSVIEKGQTVTLRCDPISGHDNLYWYRRVMGKEIKFLLHFVKESKQDESGMPNNRFLAERTGGTYSTLKVQPAELEDSGVYFCASSHTYRSEQYFGPGTRLTVT.

Ten or more counts support this clonotype. This chain joins TRBV25-1 and TRBJ2-7, with D tentatively TRBD1 (5 bases). Germline CDR1 MGHDK, CDR2 SYGVNS. The CDR3 spans 15 residues. Deletions cut 3 bases from V and 4 bases from J, with 16 bases between. CDR3 bases: TGTGCCAGCAGTGATCCGTTCAGGGCCGCATACGAGCAGTACTTC. It specifies CASSDPFRAAYEQYF.

This clonotype was detected many times. The chain joins TRBV6-2 or TRBV6-3 to TRBJ2-1; D remains unclear. V lost 0 bases, J lost 10 bases, and 10 bases lay in between. Looked up from germline, CDR1 is MNHEY and CDR2 is SVGEGT. This CDR3 is 13 amino acids long. CDR3 amino acids: CASSYSRFYEQFF. DNA of the CDR3: TGTGCCAGCAGTTACTCAAGGTTTTACGAGCAGTTCTTC.

There are many counts of this clonotype. V usage is TRBV7-2 and J usage is TRBJ2-1; D tentatively fits TRBD1 or TRBD2 (5 bases each). In germline, CDR1 is SGHTA, CDR2 FQGNSA. Trimming pared 1 base from V and 8 bases from J, leaving 18 bases between. CDR3 size: 16 residues. CDR3 amino acids: CASSLEGKSGPDEQFF. CDR3 nucleotide sequence: TGTGCCAGCAGCTTAGAGGGGAAGAGCGGTCCGGATGAGCAGTTCTTC. Variable domain in full (rest from reference TRBV7-2 and TRBJ2-1): GAGVSQSPSNKVTEKGKDVELRCDPISGHTALYWYRQSLGQGLEFLIYFQGNSAPDKSGLPSDRFSAERTGGSVSTLTIQRTQQEDSAVYLCASSLEGKSGPDEQFFGPGTRLTVL.

Many counts were recorded for this clonotype. This CDR3 is CSVDRANGNGYTF. The CDR3 DNA reads TGCAGCGTAGACAGGGCCAATGGGAATGGCTACACCTTC. The chain joins TRBV29-1 to TRBJ1-2, with 7 bases fitting TRBD1. CDR1 is SQVTM and CDR2 is ANQGSEA in the germline V gene. This CDR3 contains 13 residues. V gave up 6 bases and J gave up 6 bases; unmatched junction bases: 10.

Many counts were recorded for this clonotype. The rearrangement uses TRBV10-3 and TRBJ1-1, with D possibly TRBD1 on 6 matching bases. The length of the CDR3 is 15 residues. Germline V gene lookup returns CDR1 ENHRY and CDR2 SYGVKD. V lost 4 bases to trimming and J lost 2 bases, with 14 bases between them. The CDR3, as DNA: TGTGCCATCAGTGCTGAAGGGGGAATCAACACTGAAGCTTTCTTT. It codes for CAISAEGGINTEAFF.

This clonotype was seen ten or more times. The CDR3 region has the DNA TGTGCCAGCAGTTTCGGTTCAGGGGTGGAGACCCAGTACTTC. Translating gives CASSFGSGVETQYF. The chain has TRBV12-3 or TRBV12-4 and TRBJ2-5; perhaps TRBD1 as D (6 bases). The CDR3 has 14 amino acids. Trimming cost V 3 bases and J 5 bases, with 13 bases left between them.

This clonotype was counted at least ten times. The chain recombines TRBV20-1 with TRBJ1-5; D gene unclear. This CDR3 has 13 residues. Trimming stripped 5 bases from V and 0 bases from J, with 8 bases between. Germline loops: CDR1 DFQATT, CDR2 SNEGSKA (reference sequence). The CDR3 sequence: CSAGQDSNQPQHF. The CDR3, as DNA: TGCAGTGCTGGGCAGGATAGCAATCAGCCCCAGCATTTT.

The table lists this clonotype with many counts. The chain recombines TRBV5-5 with TRBJ2-7; D gene unclear. V lost 4 bases to trimming and J lost 0 bases, with 8 bases between them. CDR1 SGHKS and CDR2 YYEKEE come from the germline V gene (reference sequence). The CDR3 extends over 13 amino acids. The CDR3 region has the DNA TGTGCCAGCAGCACCTGGAGCTCCTACGAGCAGTACTTC. It translates to CASSTWSSYEQYF.

The chain is built from TRBV10-3 and TRBJ2-7, with TRBD1 matching 9 bases. This CDR3 has 14 residues. Germline loops: CDR1 ENHRY, CDR2 SYGVKD. Trimming removed 4 bases from V and 4 bases from J; junction bases left unmatched: 5. The CDR3 coding sequence is TGTGCCATCAGTGGAGGGACAGGGCGTTACGAGCAGTACTTC. Translating it yields CAISGGTGRYEQYF.

There are many counts of this clonotype. V usage is TRBV20-1 and J usage is TRBJ2-1; TRBD2 matches at 11 bases. V was clipped by 5 bases and J by 12 bases; unmatched bases: 6. The CDR3 covers 12 residues. Germline V gene lookup returns CDR1 DFQATT and CDR2 SNEGSKA (reference sequence). CDR3 region: CSASTSGVWQFF. As DNA, the CDR3 is TGCAGTGCTTCGACTAGCGGGGTTTGGCAGTTCTTC.

This clonotype was observed many times. V and J are TRBV20-1 and TRBJ1-2; D is unresolved. The CDR3 runs 16 residues. Trimming stripped 0 bases from V and 2 bases from J, with 16 bases between. The germline V gene has CDR1 DFQATT and CDR2 SNEGSKA (reference sequence). In nucleotides, the CDR3 is TGCAGTGCTAGAGACCATCGGCAGCAAGCCAACTATGGCTACACCTTC. Encoded protein: CSARDHRQQANYGYTF.

V and J are TRBV5-8 and TRBJ2-1; D assignment may be TRBD1 or TRBD2 (6 bases each). V was cut by 0 bases and J by 10 bases, with 23 bases left in between. The CDR3 contains 17 residues. In germline, CDR1 is SGHTS, CDR2 YDEGEE. This CDR3 is CASSLGMPTGALGEQFF. The CDR3 DNA reads TGTGCCAGCAGCTTGGGAATGCCAACGGGGGCTCTTGGGGAGCAGTTCTTC.

This clonotype was found many times. The J gene is TRBJ2-1, the V gene TRBV20-1; TRBD2 matches 12 bases. Germline V gene lookup returns CDR1 DFQATT and CDR2 SNEGSKA (reference sequence). The length of the CDR3 is 14 residues. V was pared by 7 bases and J by 8 bases, with 9 bases of the junction left unmatched. CDR3 bases: TGCAGTGGCATAATCCTAGCGGGAGGGTATGAGCAGTTCTTC. It codes for CSGIILAGGYEQFF.